Listed below are T cell receptor beta chains from one sample, sequenced in a study of post-analysis software for immune sequencing data. TCRdb re-called the PCR reads with MiXCR, one entry per CDR3 protein. The sample lists 450,000 to 650,000 distinct CDR3 sequences, roughly 46% occurring once. The sequencing input was blood. These receptors were collected from a girl aged 10 to 17 with multiple sclerosis. The CDR3 runs from the conserved cysteine through the conserved F or W. D genes are given only for firm matches. Clone size, where shown, is once, few, many, or a class for clones that have expanded.

abundance,d_gene,v_gene,j_gene,CDR3aa,CDR3nt
-,-,TRBV28,TRBJ2-3,CASSFGGNTQYF,TGTGCCAGCAGTTTCGGCGGGAATACGCAGTATTTT
-,-,TRBV12-3/TRBV12-4,TRBJ2-1,CASLFGLQEQFF,TGTGCCAGTCTGTTTGGGCTTCAGGAGCAGTTCTTC
few,TRBD1,TRBV10-3,TRBJ1-5,CASRQGRGDQPQHF,TGTGCCAGCCGACAGGGGCGAGGGGATCAGCCCCAGCATTTT
-,-,TRBV5-6,TRBJ2-5,CASSSTGTEQYF,TGTGCCAGCAGCTCCACCGGGACTGAGCAGTACTTC
-,TRBD1,TRBV20-1,TRBJ1-1,CSANDRGFDTEAFF,TGCAGTGCTAATGACAGGGGTTTTGACACTGAAGCTTTCTTT
once,-,TRBV9,TRBJ1-1,CASSVDGVAMNTEAFF,TGTGCCAGCAGCGTAGATGGGGTAGCTATGAACACTGAAGCTTTCTTT
-,TRBD2,TRBV20-1,TRBJ2-3,CSARAGASDTQYF,TGCAGTGCTCGAGCGGGAGCCTCAGATACGCAGTATTTT
-,TRBD1,TRBV20-1,TRBJ2-6,CSARDRGQVTGTNVLTF,TGCAGTGCTAGAGATCGGGGACAGGTGACAGGGACCAACGTCCTGACTTTC
-,-,TRBV29-1,TRBJ2-1,CSVRFQGGVNEQFF,TGCAGCGTACGATTCCAGGGGGGGGTTAATGAGCAGTTCTTC
-,TRBD2,TRBV29-1,TRBJ2-7,CSVHTASGRYRYEQYF,TGCAGCGTCCACACTGCGAGCGGGAGATATCGGTACGAGCAGTACTTC
-,TRBD2,TRBV10-3,TRBJ2-7,CAIASRGAYEQYF,TGTGCCATCGCGTCACGGGGGGCCTACGAGCAGTACTTC
-,-,TRBV12-3/TRBV12-4,TRBJ2-2,CASSLHQGTGELFF,TGTGCCAGCAGTTTACACCAGGGGACCGGGGAGCTGTTTTTT